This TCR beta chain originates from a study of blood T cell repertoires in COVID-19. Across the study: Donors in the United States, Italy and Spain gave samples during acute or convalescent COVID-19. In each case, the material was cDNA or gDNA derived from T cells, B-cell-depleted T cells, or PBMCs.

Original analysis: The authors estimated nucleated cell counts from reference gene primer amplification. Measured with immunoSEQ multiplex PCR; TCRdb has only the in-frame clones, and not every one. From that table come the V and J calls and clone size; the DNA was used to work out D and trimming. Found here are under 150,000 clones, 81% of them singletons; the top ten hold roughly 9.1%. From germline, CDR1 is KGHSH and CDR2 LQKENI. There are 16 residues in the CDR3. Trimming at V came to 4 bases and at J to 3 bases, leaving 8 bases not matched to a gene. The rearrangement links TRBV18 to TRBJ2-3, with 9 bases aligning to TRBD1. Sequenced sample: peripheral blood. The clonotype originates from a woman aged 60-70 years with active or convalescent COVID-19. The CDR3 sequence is CASSRQSGQGTDTQYF. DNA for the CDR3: TGTGCCAGCTCACGTCAATCGGGACAGGGAACAGATACGCAGTATTTT.